This TCR beta chain was profiled in a study of shared clonotypes between healthy human individuals. Assay used: immunoSEQ multiplex PCR; TCRdb lists only in-frame clones, some missing. Of hundreds of thousands of clones detected, 95% to 98% appear once; the ten largest clones hold 0.25% to 0.35%. Comment on this clone: Its antigen is still unknown.

The study's findings and limits: Compared with clonotypes that all four donors shared, non-shared clonotypes had lower generation probabilities. Since donors were few, the genetic and exposure-history diversity represented was limited.

CDR1 SGHRS and CDR2 YFSETQ come from the germline V gene. The V end lost 0 bases, the J end lost 0 bases, and 13 bases lay between the germline ends. This CDR3 is 16 amino acids long. CD45RO-negative cells were positively selected for CCR7, leaving out terminally differentiated effector memory CD45RA+ cells. The material sequenced was naive CD8+ T cells sorted from blood. The TCR was taken from a man younger than 40 in good health. V gene TRBV5-1 combines with J gene TRBJ2-7, with a tentative D call TRBD2 (6 bases). The CDR3 protein is CASSLAGTAHSYEQYF. DNA for the CDR3: TGCGCCAGCAGCTTGGCGGGGACTGCTCACTCCTACGAGCAGTACTTC.